The source of this TCR beta chain is a study of cytomegalovirus exposure and HLA in healthy donors. The V and J ends lost 0 bases and 6 bases respectively, with 8 bases between them. The CDR3 has 13 amino acids. From germline, CDR1 is LNHNV and CDR2 YYDKDF (reference sequence). Primers included in the PCR were 60 Vbeta and 13 Jbeta primers. Profiled with immunoSEQ multiplex PCR; TCRdb holds only in-frame clones, not every one. The sample lists 220,000 or so clones; under 85% were seen once. The chain joins TRBV15 to TRBJ1-2, with D maybe TRBD1 (6 bases). The source material was PBMCs. The receptor comes from a man aged 50-60 years in good health and CMV-seronegative. The CDR3 DNA reads TGTGCCACCAGCAGAGATTACAGGGATGGCTACACCTTC. Its protein product is CATSRDYRDGYTF.